Following are 24 T cell receptor beta chains from one sample sequenced in a study of control samples from healthy donors and cancer patients. Sequencing used immunoSEQ multiplex PCR; TCRdb keeps in-frame clones, though not all of them. This repertoire shows about 18,000 clones, approximately 80% found once; its top ten account for over 25%. Sequenced material: PBMCs. The receptors originated from a woman aged 70-85 years with lung cancer.

J is TRBJ2-5 and V is TRBV2, with 8 bases fitting TRBD1. The CDR3 length is 15 residues. CDR1 is SNHLY and CDR2 is FYNNEI in the germline V gene. V shed 7 bases, J shed 5 bases, and the junction held 12 bases outside the gene matches. CDR3 loop: CASTDTGGRWETQYF. CDR3 in DNA: TGTGCCAGCACCGACACAGGGGGGAGGTGGGAGACCCAGTACTTC.

The V call is TRBV7-9, the J call TRBJ2-7, with 13 bases matching TRBD2. The CDR3 extends over 17 amino acids. From germline, CDR1 is SEHNR and CDR2 FQNEAQ (reference sequence). J was trimmed by 7 bases and V by 4 bases; bases with no gene match: 13. The CDR3 nucleotides read TGTGCCAGCAGCTCAGGACTAGCGGGAGCCCTCCCCGAGGAGCAGTACTTC. Protein sequence: CASSSGLAGALPEEQYF.

The CDR3 reads CSVDSGTYEQYF. The CDR3 region has the DNA TGCAGCGTGGACTCCGGGACCTACGAGCAGTACTTC. The J gene is TRBJ2-7, the V gene TRBV29-1; possibly TRBD2 for D (5 bases). CDR3 length equals 12 residues. CDR1 and CDR2 from the germline V gene are SQVTM and ANQGSEA. V lost 6 bases and J 2 bases, leaving 11 bases between the germline ends.

The chain joins TRBV6-5 to TRBJ1-1; 7 bases align to TRBD1. With 6 bases clipped from V and 11 bases from J, the junction kept 9 bases outside the gene matches. The length of the CDR3 is 12 residues. CDR1 and CDR2 from the germline V gene are MNHEY and SVGAGI. The CDR3 sequence: CASSKTGKRAFF. Written as DNA, the CDR3 is TGTGCCAGCAGCAAGACAGGGAAGAGGGCTTTCTTT.

On this clone: The germline gene is not matched at one end of the junction; a read error may be the cause. This sequence joins TRBV15 and TRBJ2-7; D remains ambiguous. The CDR3 sequence is 13 residues long. In germline, CDR1 is LNHNV, CDR2 YYDKDF (reference sequence). The CDR3 sequence is CATSTAPGQQPNF. CDR3 sequence (DNA): TGTGCCACCAGCACCGCTCCTGGGCAACAACCCAACTTC.

This clone appeared once. The genes are TRBV27 and TRBJ2-2; D is unresolved. Germline-derived CDR1 and CDR2 are MNHEY and SMNVEV (reference sequence). The V gene lost 4 bases and the J gene lost 7 bases, with 4 bases spanning the gap. CDR3 size: 11 residues. CDR3 loop: CASSSFGELFF. The CDR3 DNA reads as TGTGCCAGCAGTTCTTTCGGGGAGCTGTTTTTT.

The gene calls are TRBV7-9 and TRBJ1-1; D unclear. This CDR3 spans 13 amino acids. Germline values: CDR1 SEHNR, CDR2 FQNEAQ (reference sequence). Trimming pared 4 bases from V and 3 bases from J, leaving 9 bases between. The CDR3 coding sequence is TGTGCCAGCAGCTCCGGACGGGACACTGAAGCTTTCTTT. Its translation is CASSSGRDTEAFF.

The rearrangement links TRBV29-1 to TRBJ1-1; the match to TRBD1 covers 9 bases. Germline CDR1 is SQVTM and CDR2 is ANQGSEA. CDR3 size: 13 residues. J was trimmed by 4 bases and V by 6 bases; bases with no gene match: 6. CDR3 protein: CSVGQGGGTEAFF. CDR3 DNA: TGCAGCGTGGGACAGGGAGGAGGCACTGAAGCTTTCTTT.

This chain connects TRBV7-6 to TRBJ1-1, with D hard to call. Per the germline V gene, CDR1 is SGHVS and CDR2 is FNYEAQ. The CDR3 runs to 15 residues. V lost 2 bases and J lost 3, with 13 bases in between. CDR3 DNA sequence: TGTGCCAGCAGCTTAAGCTCGGGGAGAGACACTGAAGCTTTCTTT. It translates to CASSLSSGRDTEAFF.

V is TRBV7-9 and J is TRBJ1-1; the match to TRBD1 covers 8 bases. V shed 4 bases, J shed 0 bases, and the junction held 4 bases outside the gene matches. There are 15 residues in the CDR3. Germline lookup yields CDR1 SEHNR and CDR2 FQNEAQ (reference sequence). The CDR3 region is CASSSQTGVNTEAFF. As DNA, the CDR3 is TGTGCCAGCAGCTCCCAGACAGGGGTGAACACTGAAGCTTTCTTT.

Only one count was recorded for this clone. V is TRBV27 and J is TRBJ2-7, with D perhaps matching TRBD2 (6 bases). The CDR3 consists of 16 residues. Between the trimmed V and J ends, which lost 0 bases and 0 bases, there was a span of 12 bases. Germline CDR1 MNHEY, CDR2 SMNVEV (reference sequence). The CDR3 DNA is TGTGCCAGCAGTTTATCAGCGGCGGGGACCTCCTACGAGCAGTACTTC. This gives the protein CASSLSAAGTSYEQYF.

The rearrangement links TRBV18 to TRBJ2-2; 7 nucleotides align to TRBD1. V shed 3 bases and J 0 bases; nucleotides not matched to a gene: 4. The germline CDR1 and CDR2 sequences are KGHSH and LQKENI. This CDR3 contains 16 residues. This CDR3 reads CASSPDRFTNTGELFF. The CDR3 coding sequence is TGTGCCAGCTCACCGGACAGGTTCACGAACACCGGGGAGCTGTTTTTT.

This clone is a singleton in its sample. The chain carries TRBV6-2 or TRBV6-3 and TRBJ2-1; D possibly corresponds to TRBD2 (6 bases). The CDR3 is made up of 13 amino acids. The germline V gene encodes CDR1 MNHEY and CDR2 SVGEGT. V shed 6 bases and J shed 9 bases, with 15 bases lying between them. The CDR3 spells CASSTTRSIEQFF. CDR3 DNA: TGTGCCAGCAGCACGACTAGAAGCATTGAGCAGTTCTTC.

V usage is TRBV4-1 and J usage is TRBJ2-3; perhaps TRBD2 as D (5 bases). The germline CDR1 and CDR2 sequences are MGHRA and YSYEKL. Trimming pared 0 bases from V and 4 bases from J, leaving 20 bases between. This CDR3 contains 18 residues. In nucleotides, the CDR3 is TGCGCCAGCAGCCAAGATCGGGGTTTTGCTGGGATAGCAGATACGCAGTATTTT. Its translation: CASSQDRGFAGIADTQYF.

The V gene is TRBV6-4, the J gene TRBJ2-2, with 12 bases fitting TRBD1. The V and J ends lost 2 bases and 7 bases, in that order; junction bases with no gene match: 2. Germline assignment: CDR1 MRHNA and CDR2 SNTAGT. The length of the CDR3 is 15 residues. CDR3 sequence: CASSDGTGGIGELFF. The CDR3 DNA follows: TGTGCCAGCAGTGACGGGACAGGGGGCATCGGGGAGCTGTTTTTT.

This chain joins TRBV18 and TRBJ2-5; a possible D gene is TRBD1 (5 bases). Germline CDR1 reads KGHSH; CDR2 reads LQKENI. The CDR3 runs to 13 residues. Trimming shortened V by 6 bases and J by 0 bases, and 8 bases separated the two germline ends. The CDR3 loop is CASSSGNQETQYF. In nucleotides, the CDR3 is TGTGCCAGCTCCTCAGGGAACCAAGAGACCCAGTACTTC.

The V and J genes are TRBV15 and TRBJ2-1, with 8 bases lining up with TRBD1. Germline V gives CDR1 LNHNV, CDR2 YYDKDF (reference sequence). This CDR3 contains 15 residues. Trimming at V came to 6 bases and at J to 0 bases, leaving 4 bases not matched to a gene. For the CDR3, the DNA is TGTGCCACCAGAACAGGGGGAAGCTCCTACAATGAGCAGTTCTTC. This translates into CATRTGGSSYNEQFF.

The rearrangement links TRBV19 to TRBJ1-1; D is unresolved. The CDR3 extends over 14 amino acids. CDR1 is LNHDA and CDR2 is SQIVND in the germline V gene (reference sequence). Trimming removed 4 bases from V and 1 base from J, with 10 bases in between. The CDR3 sequence: CASSTPWGNTEAFF. The CDR3 DNA reads TGTGCCAGTAGTACCCCGTGGGGGAACACTGAAGCTTTCTTT.

This clone was recorded once. The chain is built from TRBV6-2 or TRBV6-3 and TRBJ2-5, with D possibly being TRBD2 (5 bases). Trimming pared 6 bases from V and 2 bases from J, leaving 19 bases between. The V gene's germline CDR1 is MNHEY and CDR2 SVGEGT. This CDR3 has 16 amino acids. The DNA for the CDR3 is TGTGCCAGCAGCCGTTTGGGAGCGAGCAATCAAGAGACCCAGTACTTC. It translates to CASSRLGASNQETQYF.

CDR3 sequence (DNA): TGTGCTAGTGCCCTGGGTCCCGGCTCGGAGCAGTACTTC. It is translated as CASALGPGSEQYF. The V and J genes are TRBV12-5 and TRBJ2-7; D ambiguous. CDR1 is LGHNT, CDR2 FRNRAP, per germline. There are 13 residues in the CDR3. The V end lost 7 bases, the J end lost 7 bases, and 17 bases lay between the germline ends.

Regarding this clone: Other DNA sequences within the sample encode an identical CDR3. The chain is built from TRBV7-9 and TRBJ2-7; a possible D gene is TRBD1 (7 bases). The CDR3 covers 14 residues. Per the germline V gene, CDR1 is SEHNR and CDR2 is FQNEAQ (reference sequence). V dropped 2 bases and J dropped 4 bases, with 12 bases sitting between them. This chain's CDR3 is CASSLRDSGYEQYF. In nucleotides, the CDR3 is TGTGCCAGCAGCTTACGGGACAGCGGGTACGAGCAGTACTTC.

The J gene is TRBJ2-3, the V gene TRBV7-8, with TRBD1 matching over 8 bases. Germline V gene lookup returns CDR1 SGHVS and CDR2 FQNEAQ. Unmatched junction bases numbered 8, after V lost 4 bases and J lost 5 bases. The CDR3 sequence is 15 residues long. CDR3 region: CASSSTGGRVDTQYF. As DNA, the CDR3 is TGTGCCAGCAGCTCCACAGGGGGTAGGGTAGATACGCAGTATTTT.

This rearrangement joins TRBV3-1 (or the pseudogene TRBV3-2) to TRBJ2-5; D not resolved. V shed 2 bases and J shed 0 bases, with 10 bases lying between them. CDR3 length: 15 amino acids. Per germline, CDR1 LGHDT and CDR2 YNNKEL (reference sequence). CDR3 DNA: TGTGCCAGCAGCCAATCAGAACTGTACCAAGAGACCCAGTACTTC. It yields the protein CASSQSELYQETQYF.

This chain connects TRBV16 to TRBJ1-2; D not resolved. Trimming removed 2 bases at V and 4 bases at J, with 8 bases between. Per the germline V gene, CDR1 is KGHSY and CDR2 is FQNENV. The CDR3 covers 13 residues. The CDR3 DNA reads as TGTGCCAGCAGCCAAGGGGTGCTCTATGGCTACACCTTC. This encodes CASSQGVLYGYTF.